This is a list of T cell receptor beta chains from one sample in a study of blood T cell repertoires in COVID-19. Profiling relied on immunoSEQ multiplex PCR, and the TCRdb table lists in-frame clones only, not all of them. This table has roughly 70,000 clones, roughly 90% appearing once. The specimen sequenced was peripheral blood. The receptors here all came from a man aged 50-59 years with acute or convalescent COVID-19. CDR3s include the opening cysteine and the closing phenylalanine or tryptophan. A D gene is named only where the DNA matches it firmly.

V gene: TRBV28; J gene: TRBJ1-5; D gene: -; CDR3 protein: CASNRDNQPQHF; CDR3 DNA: TGTGCCAGTAACCGGGACAATCAGCCCCAGCATTTT
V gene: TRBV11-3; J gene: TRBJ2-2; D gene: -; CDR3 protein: CASSFRNTGELFF; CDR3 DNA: TGTGCCAGCAGCTTTAGGAACACCGGGGAGCTGTTTTTT
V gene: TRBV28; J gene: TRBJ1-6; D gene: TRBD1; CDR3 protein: CASSFLDRVESPLHF; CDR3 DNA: TGTGCCAGCAGTTTCTTGGACAGGGTCGAGTCACCCCTCCACTTT
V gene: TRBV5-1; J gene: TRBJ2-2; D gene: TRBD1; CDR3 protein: CASSPPRDRENTGELFF; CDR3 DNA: TGCGCCAGCAGCCCCCCCCGGGACAGGGAGAACACCGGGGAGCTGTTTTTT
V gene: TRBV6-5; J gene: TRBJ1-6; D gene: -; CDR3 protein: CASSRDSNNSPLHF; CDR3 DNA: TGTGCCAGCAGCCGGGACTCCAATAATTCACCCCTCCACTTT
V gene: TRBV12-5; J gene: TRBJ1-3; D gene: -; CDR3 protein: CASGSEDTIYF; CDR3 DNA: TGTGCTAGTGGTTCTGAGGACACCATATATTTT
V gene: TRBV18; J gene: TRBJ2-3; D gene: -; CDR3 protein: CASSPVGQFPTDTQYF; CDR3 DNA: TGTGCCAGCTCACCAGTTGGACAGTTCCCCACAGATACGCAGTATTTT
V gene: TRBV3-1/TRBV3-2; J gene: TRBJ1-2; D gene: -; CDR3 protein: CASSQDTAGAGSYTF; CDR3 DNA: TGTGCCAGCAGCCAAGATACGGCAGGGGCCGGGAGCTACACCTTC
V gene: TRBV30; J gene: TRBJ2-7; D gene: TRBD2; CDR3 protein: CAWTFPSGRARYEQYF; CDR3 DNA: TGTGCCTGGACCTTCCCTAGCGGGAGGGCCCGGTACGAGCAGTACTTC
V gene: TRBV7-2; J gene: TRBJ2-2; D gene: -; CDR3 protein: CASTFRGASSGELFF; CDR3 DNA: TGTGCCAGCACTTTCCGGGGGGCGAGCTCCGGGGAGCTGTTTTTT
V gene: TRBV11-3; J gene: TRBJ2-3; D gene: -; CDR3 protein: CASSLGQLTDTQYF; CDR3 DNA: TGTGCCAGCAGCCTGGGGCAGCTCACAGATACGCAGTATTTT
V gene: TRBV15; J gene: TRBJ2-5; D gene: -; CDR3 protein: CATSRDLGQETQYF; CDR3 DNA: TGTGCCACCAGCAGAGATCTAGGACAAGAGACCCAGTACTTC
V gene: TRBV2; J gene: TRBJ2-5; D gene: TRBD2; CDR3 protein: CASRPLAGKETQYF; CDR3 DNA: TGTGCCAGCCGCCCACTAGCGGGCAAGGAGACCCAGTACTTC
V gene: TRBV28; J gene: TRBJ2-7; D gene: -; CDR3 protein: CASSFSYEQYF; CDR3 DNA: TGTGCCAGCAGTTTCAGCTACGAGCAGTACTTC